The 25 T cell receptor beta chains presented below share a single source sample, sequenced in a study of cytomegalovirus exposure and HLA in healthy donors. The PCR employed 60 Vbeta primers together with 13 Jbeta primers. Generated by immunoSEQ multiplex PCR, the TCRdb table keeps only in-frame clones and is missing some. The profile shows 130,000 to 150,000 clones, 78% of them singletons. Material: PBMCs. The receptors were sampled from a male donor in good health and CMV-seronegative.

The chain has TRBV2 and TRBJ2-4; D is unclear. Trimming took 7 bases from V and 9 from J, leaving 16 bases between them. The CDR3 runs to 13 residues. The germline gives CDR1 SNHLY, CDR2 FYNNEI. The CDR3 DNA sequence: TGTGCCAGCATTTCCCCCTCGAGTGGCATTCAGTACTTC. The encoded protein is CASISPSSGIQYF.

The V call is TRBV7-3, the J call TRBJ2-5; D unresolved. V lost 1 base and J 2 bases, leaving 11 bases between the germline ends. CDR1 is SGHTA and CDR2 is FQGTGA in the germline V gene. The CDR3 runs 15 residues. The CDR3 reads CASSLNGSPQETQYF. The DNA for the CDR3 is TGTGCCAGCAGCTTAAATGGTAGCCCACAAGAGACCCAGTACTTC.

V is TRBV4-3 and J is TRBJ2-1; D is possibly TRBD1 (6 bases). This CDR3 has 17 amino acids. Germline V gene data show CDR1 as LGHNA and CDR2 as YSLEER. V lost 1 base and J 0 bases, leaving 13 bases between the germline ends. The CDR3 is CASSQVFVGASYNEQFF. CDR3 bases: TGCGCCAGCAGCCAAGTTTTTGTGGGGGCCTCCTACAATGAGCAGTTCTTC.

CDR3 sequence (DNA): TGCGCCAGCAGCCAAGATCCAGGGGGCGGCACTGAAGCTTTCTTT. Translating it yields CASSQDPGGGTEAFF. The chain combines TRBV4-3 with TRBJ1-1; 8 bases align to TRBD1. J was trimmed by 4 bases and V by 0 bases; bases with no gene match: 4. CDR3 length equals 15 residues. Looked up from germline, CDR1 is LGHNA and CDR2 is YSLEER.

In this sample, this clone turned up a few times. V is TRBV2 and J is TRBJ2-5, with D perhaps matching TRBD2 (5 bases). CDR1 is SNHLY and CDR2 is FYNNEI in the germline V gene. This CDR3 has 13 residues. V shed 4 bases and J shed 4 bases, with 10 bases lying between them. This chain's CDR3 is CASSVIGVETQYF. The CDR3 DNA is TGTGCCAGCAGTGTCATCGGGGTAGAGACCCAGTACTTC.

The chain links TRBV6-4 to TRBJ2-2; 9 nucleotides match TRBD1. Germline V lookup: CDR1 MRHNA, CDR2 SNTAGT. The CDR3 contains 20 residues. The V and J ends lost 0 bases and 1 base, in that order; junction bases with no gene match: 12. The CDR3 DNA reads TGTGCCAGCAGTGACTCCCAAGGAGGGGGGACAGGGCGGAACACCGGGGAGCTGTTTTTT. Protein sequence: CASSDSQGGGTGRNTGELFF.

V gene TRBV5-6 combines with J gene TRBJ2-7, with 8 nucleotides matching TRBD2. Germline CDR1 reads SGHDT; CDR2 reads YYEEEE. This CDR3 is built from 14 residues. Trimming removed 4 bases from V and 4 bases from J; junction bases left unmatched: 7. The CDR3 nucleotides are TGTGCCAGCAGCATCCTCGGGGGGGAGTACGAGCAGTACTTC. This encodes CASSILGGEYEQYF.

The DNA for the CDR3 is TGCGCCAGCAGCTTGGTGGGGGGGGTGGGAGAAGCTTTCTTT. Its translation is CASSLVGGVGEAFF. The chain combines TRBV5-1 with TRBJ1-1; D possibly corresponds to TRBD1 (5 bases). Deletions cut 0 bases from V and 8 bases from J, with 14 bases between. Per the germline V gene, CDR1 is SGHRS and CDR2 is YFSETQ. CDR3 size: 14 residues.

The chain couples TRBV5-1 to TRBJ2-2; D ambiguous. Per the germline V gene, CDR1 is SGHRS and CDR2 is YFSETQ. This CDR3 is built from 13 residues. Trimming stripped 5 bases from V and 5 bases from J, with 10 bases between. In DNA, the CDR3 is TGCGCCAGCAGGGTTCTGGAGACCGGGGAGCTGTTTTTT. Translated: CASRVLETGELFF.

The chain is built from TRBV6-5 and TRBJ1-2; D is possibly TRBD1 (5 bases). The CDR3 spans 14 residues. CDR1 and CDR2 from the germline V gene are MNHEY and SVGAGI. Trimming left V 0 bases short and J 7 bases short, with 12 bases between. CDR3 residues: CASSYSGQGGGYTF. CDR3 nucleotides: TGTGCCAGCAGTTACTCTGGGCAGGGAGGTGGCTACACCTTC.

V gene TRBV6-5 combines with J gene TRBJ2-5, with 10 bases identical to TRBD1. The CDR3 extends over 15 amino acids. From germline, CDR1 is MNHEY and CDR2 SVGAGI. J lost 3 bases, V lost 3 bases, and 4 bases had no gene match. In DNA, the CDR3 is TGTGCCAGCAGTTATGGGACAGGGGTTGAAGAGACCCAGTACTTC. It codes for CASSYGTGVEETQYF.

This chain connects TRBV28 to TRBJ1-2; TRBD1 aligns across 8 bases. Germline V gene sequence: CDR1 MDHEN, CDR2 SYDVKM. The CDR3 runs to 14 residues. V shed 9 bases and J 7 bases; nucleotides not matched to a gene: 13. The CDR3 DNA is TGTGCCAGTACCTTTATTGGGACAGGATTTGGCTACACCTTC. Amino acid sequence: CASTFIGTGFGYTF.

The CDR3 DNA follows: TGTGCCAGCAGTATCCGGGACAGTTCCTACGAGCAGTACTTC. It translates to CASSIRDSSYEQYF. The gene calls are TRBV6-5 and TRBJ2-7; 7 nucleotides align to TRBD1. The CDR3 covers 14 residues. V was pared by 5 bases and J by 1 base, with 5 bases of the junction left unmatched. Germline V lookup: CDR1 MNHEY, CDR2 SVGAGI.

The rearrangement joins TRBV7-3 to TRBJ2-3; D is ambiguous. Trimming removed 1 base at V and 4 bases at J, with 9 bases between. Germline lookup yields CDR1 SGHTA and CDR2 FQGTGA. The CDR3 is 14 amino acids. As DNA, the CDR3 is TGTGCCAGCAGCTTAAATAACCCAGCAGATACGCAGTATTTT. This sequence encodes CASSLNNPADTQYF.

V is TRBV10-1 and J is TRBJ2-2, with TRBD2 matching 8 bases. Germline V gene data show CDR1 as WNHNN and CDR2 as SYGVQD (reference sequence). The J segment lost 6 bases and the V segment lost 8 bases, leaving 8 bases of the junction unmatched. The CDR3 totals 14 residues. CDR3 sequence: CASGSGGPPGELFF. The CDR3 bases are TGCGCCAGCGGATCGGGGGGGCCTCCCGGGGAGCTGTTTTTT.

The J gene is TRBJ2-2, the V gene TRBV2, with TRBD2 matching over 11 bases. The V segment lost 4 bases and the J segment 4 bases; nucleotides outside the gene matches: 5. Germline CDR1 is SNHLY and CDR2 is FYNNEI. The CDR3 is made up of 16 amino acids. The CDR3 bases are TGTGCCAGCAGTGCCCAAGGACTAGCGGGCACCGGGGAGCTGTTTTTT. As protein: CASSAQGLAGTGELFF.

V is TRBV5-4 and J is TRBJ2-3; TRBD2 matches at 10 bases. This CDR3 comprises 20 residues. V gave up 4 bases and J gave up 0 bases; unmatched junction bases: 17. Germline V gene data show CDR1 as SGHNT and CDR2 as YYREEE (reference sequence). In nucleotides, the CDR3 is TGTGCCAGCAGCCCAATCGGACTAGCGGACCCAAGGGGCAGCACAGATACGCAGTATTTT. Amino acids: CASSPIGLADPRGSTDTQYF.

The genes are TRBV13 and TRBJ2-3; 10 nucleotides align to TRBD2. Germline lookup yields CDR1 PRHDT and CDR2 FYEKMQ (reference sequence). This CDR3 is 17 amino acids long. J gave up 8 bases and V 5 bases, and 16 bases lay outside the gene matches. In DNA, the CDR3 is TGTGCCAGCAGCCCAACGGGGACTAGCGAGGGGGTGGGTACGCAGTATTTT. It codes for CASSPTGTSEGVGTQYF.

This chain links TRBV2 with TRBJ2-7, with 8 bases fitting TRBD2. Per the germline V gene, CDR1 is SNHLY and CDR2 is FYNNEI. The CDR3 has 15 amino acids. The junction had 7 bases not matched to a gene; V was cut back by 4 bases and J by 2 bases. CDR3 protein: CASSAAGGGPYEQYF. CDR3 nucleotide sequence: TGTGCCAGCAGTGCGGCGGGAGGCGGTCCCTACGAGCAGTACTTC.

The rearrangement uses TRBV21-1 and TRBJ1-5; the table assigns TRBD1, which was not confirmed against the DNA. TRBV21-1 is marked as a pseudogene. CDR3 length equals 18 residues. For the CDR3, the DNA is TGTGCCAGCAGCAAAGATAGGTCCCCAAGGGGTAGCAATCAGCCCCAGCATTTT. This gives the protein CASSKDRSPRGSNQPQHF.

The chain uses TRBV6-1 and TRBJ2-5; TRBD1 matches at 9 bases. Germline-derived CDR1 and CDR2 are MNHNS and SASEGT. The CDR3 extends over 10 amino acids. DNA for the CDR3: TGTACAGGGGGCAGAGAGACCCAGTACTTC. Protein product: CTGGRETQYF.

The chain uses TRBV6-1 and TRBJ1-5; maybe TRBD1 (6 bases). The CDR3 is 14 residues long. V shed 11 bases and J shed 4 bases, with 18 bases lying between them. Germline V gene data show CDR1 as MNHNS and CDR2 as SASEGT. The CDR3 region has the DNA TGTGCCTCCTCGACAGGCTTACGAAATCAGCCCCAGCATTTT. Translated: CASSTGLRNQPQHF.

CDR3 DNA sequence: TGTGCCAGCAGTGACTACTCTGGAAACACCATATATTTT. This translates into CASSDYSGNTIYF. The J gene is TRBJ1-3, the V gene TRBV6-1; unclear D gene. This CDR3 region has 13 residues. Germline-derived CDR1 and CDR2 are MNHNS and SASEGT. Trimming cost V 3 bases and J 0 bases, with 3 bases left between them.

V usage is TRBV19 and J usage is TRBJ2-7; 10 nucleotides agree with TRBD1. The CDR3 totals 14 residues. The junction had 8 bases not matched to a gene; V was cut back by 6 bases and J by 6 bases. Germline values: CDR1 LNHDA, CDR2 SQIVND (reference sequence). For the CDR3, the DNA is TGTGCCAGTAGCTTCGGGACAGGGGATGTCGAGCAGTACTTC. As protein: CASSFGTGDVEQYF.

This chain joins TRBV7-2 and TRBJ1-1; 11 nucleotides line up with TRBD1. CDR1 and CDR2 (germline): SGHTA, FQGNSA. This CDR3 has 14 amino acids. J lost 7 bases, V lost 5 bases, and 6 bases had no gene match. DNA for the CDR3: TGTGCCAGCAGCGAGGACAGGGGGCGCGGTGAAGCTTTCTTT. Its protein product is CASSEDRGRGEAFF.